This TCR beta chain is drawn from a study of post-analysis software for immune sequencing data. Carried by the TCR beta cDNA libraries were unique molecular identifiers. TCRdb re-called the PCR reads with MiXCR, one entry per CDR3 protein. The sample holds around 160,000 distinct CDR3 sequences; 35% to 40% are singletons and the top ten take approximately 30%. The CDR3 totals 13 residues. The germline gives CDR1 LNHDA, CDR2 SQIVND (reference sequence). Trimming removed 5 bases at V and 5 bases at J, with 12 bases between. The sequenced sample was blood, obtained after autologous hematopoietic stem cell transplantation. This TCR came from a girl aged 10-17 years with multiple sclerosis. The V gene is TRBV19, the J gene TRBJ1-1; tentative D call: TRBD1 (6 bases). The CDR3 spells CASSVYRATEAFF. CDR3 nucleotides: TGTGCCAGTAGTGTTTACAGGGCTACTGAAGCTTTCTTT.